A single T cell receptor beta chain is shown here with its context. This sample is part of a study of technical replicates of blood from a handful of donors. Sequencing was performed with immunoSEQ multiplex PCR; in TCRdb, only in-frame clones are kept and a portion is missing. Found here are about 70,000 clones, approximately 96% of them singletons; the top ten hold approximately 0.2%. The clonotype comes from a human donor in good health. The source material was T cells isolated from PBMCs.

The CDR3 nucleotides are TGCGCCAGCAGCCGCCTCGGATCGACAGGGACGGCCGGGGAGCTGTTTTTT. Residues: CASSRLGSTGTAGELFF. The rearrangement links TRBV4-1 to TRBJ2-2; 7 nucleotides align to TRBD1. Per germline, CDR1 MGHRA and CDR2 YSYEKL. CDR3 length: 17 residues. The junction had 14 bases not matched to a gene; V was cut back by 4 bases and J by 6 bases.